Below, one T cell receptor beta chain is given with its context. Its specificity is unknown. Sequencing used immunoSEQ multiplex PCR; TCRdb keeps in-frame clones, though not all of them. The sample lists about 120,000 clones; about 92% were seen once. This specimen belongs to a study of T cell responses to AZD1222 COVID-19 vaccine. CDR3 length: 15 amino acids. Germline V gives CDR1 MNHEY, CDR2 SMNVEV (reference sequence). V lost 2 bases and J 3 bases, leaving 10 bases between the germline ends. The study, taken as a whole, reports: Spike was spanned by vaccine-associated CD4 TCRs, which were dominant at 160-218 and 743-854. Among those given AZD1222, only 5 to 7 were seropositive at baseline. Every sample of the repertoires postdated the peak T cell response.

The V call is TRBV27, the J call TRBJ2-2; D is uncertain. The sequence derives from an adult in good health. Sequences were derived from peripheral blood, sampled on day 0 of AZD1222 vaccination. CDR3 sequence (DNA): TGTGCCAGCAGTTTAGGCCGATGGGACACCGGGGAGCTGTTTTTT. Translation: CASSLGRWDTGELFF.